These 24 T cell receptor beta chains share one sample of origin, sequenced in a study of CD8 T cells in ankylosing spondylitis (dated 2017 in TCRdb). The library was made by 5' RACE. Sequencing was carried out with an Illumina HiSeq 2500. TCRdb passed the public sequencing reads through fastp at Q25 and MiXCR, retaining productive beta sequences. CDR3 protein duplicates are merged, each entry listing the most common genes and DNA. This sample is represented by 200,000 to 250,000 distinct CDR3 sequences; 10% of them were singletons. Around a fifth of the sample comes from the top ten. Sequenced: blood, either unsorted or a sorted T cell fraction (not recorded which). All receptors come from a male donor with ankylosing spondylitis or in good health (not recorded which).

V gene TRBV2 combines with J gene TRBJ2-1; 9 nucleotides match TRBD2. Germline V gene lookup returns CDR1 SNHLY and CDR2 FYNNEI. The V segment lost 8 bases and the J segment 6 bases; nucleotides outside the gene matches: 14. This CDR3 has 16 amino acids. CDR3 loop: CASGPGRGGHFNEQFF. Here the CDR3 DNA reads TGTGCCAGCGGCCCGGGGCGGGGGGGCCATTTCAATGAGCAGTTCTTC.

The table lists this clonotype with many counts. The CDR3 protein is CASSLDRKVSSYNEQFF. The CDR3 DNA is TGTGCCAGCAGTTTGGACAGAAAAGTAAGCTCCTACAATGAGCAGTTCTTC. This chain uses TRBV12-3 or TRBV12-4 with TRBJ2-1, with D possibly being TRBD1 (6 bases). The V and J ends lost 3 bases and 0 bases respectively, with 15 bases between them. CDR3 length: 17 residues.

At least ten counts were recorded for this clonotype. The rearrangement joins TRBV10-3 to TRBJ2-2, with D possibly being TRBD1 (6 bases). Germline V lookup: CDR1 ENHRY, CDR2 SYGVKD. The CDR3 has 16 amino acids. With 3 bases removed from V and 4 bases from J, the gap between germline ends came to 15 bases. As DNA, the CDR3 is TGTGCCATCAGTGATTCCAGGGGATCGAGCACCGGGGAGCTGTTTTTT. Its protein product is CAISDSRGSSTGELFF.

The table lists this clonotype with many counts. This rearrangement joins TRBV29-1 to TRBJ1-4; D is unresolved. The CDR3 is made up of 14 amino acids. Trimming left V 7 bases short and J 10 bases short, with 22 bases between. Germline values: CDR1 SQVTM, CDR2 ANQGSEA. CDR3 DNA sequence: TGCAGCGCTATAGACCCCCGTGTCGGGCGAAAACTGTTTTTT. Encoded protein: CSAIDPRVGRKLFF.

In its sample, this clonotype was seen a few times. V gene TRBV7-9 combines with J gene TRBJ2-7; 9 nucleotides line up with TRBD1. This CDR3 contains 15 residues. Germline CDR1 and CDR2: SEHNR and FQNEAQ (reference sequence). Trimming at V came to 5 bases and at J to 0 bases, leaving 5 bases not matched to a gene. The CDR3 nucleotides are TGTGCCAGCAGCGAGGAACAGGGGGCCTCCTACGAGCAGTACTTC. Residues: CASSEEQGASYEQYF.

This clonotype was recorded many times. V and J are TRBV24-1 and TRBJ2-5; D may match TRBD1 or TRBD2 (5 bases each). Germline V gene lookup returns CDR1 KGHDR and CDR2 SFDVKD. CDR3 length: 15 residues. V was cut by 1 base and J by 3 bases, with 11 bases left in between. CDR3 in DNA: TGTGCCACCAGTGATTTCTTCATGGGGGAAGAGACCCAGTACTTC. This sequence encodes CATSDFFMGEETQYF.

The CDR3 is CASSLSGTGDGYTF. The CDR3 bases are TGTGCCAGCAGCTTATCCGGGACAGGAGACGGCTACACCTTC. This chain links TRBV7-2 with TRBJ1-2; the match to TRBD1 covers 8 bases. This CDR3 comprises 14 residues. The junction had 7 bases not matched to a gene; V was cut back by 2 bases and J by 8 bases. CDR1 and CDR2 from the germline V gene are SGHTA and FQGNSA.

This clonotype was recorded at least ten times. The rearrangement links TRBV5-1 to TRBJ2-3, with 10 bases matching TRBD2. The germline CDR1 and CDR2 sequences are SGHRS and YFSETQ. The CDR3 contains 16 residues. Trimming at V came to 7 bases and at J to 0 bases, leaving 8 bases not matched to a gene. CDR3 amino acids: CASGLADGHSTDTQYF. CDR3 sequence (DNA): TGCGCCAGCGGACTAGCGGACGGGCATAGCACAGATACGCAGTATTTT.

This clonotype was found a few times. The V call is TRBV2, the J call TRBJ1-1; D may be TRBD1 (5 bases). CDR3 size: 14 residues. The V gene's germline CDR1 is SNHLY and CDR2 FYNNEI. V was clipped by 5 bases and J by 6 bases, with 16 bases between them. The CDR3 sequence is CASSRVPRDPEAFF. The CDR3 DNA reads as TGTGCCAGCAGTAGAGTACCCAGGGACCCTGAAGCTTTCTTT.

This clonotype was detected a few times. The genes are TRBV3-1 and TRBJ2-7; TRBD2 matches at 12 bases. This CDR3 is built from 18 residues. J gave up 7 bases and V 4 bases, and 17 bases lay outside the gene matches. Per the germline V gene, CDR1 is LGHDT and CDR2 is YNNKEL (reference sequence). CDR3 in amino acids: CASSRESTSGGPSREQYF. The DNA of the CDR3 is TGTGCCAGCAGCCGCGAGTCTACTAGCGGGGGGCCCTCAAGGGAGCAGTACTTC.

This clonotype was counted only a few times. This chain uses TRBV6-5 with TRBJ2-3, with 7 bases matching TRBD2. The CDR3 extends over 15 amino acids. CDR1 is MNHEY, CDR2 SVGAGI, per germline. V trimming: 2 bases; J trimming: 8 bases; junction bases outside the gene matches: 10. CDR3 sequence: CASSYRVGRETTQYF. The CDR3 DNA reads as TGTGCCAGCAGTTACCGCGTGGGGAGGGAGACTACGCAGTATTTT.

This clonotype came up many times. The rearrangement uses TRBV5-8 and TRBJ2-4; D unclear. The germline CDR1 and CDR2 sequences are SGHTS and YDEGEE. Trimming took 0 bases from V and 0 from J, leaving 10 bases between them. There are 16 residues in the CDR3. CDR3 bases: TGTGCCAGCAGCTTGGGGAGAACACTAGCCAAAAACATTCAGTACTTC. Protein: CASSLGRTLAKNIQYF.

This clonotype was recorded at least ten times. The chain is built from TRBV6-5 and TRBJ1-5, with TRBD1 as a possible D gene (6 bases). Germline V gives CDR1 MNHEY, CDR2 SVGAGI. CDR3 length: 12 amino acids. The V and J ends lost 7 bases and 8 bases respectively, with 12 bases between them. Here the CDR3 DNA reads TGTGCCAGCACCTCAGGGGACGAGCCCCAGCATTTT. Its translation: CASTSGDEPQHF.

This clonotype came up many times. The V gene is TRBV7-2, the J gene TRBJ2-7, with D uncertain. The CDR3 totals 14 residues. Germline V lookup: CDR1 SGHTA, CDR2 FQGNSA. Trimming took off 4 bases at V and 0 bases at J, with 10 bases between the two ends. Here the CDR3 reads CASSSLAASYEQYF. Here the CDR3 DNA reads TGTGCCAGCAGCTCCTTAGCCGCCTCCTACGAGCAGTACTTC.

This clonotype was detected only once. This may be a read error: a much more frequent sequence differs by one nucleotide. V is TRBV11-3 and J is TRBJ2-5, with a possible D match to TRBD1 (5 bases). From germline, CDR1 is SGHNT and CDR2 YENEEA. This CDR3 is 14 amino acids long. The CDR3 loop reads CTSSLGQTGETQYF. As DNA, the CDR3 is TGTACCAGCAGTCTGGGGCAAACGGGAGAGACCCAGTACTTC.

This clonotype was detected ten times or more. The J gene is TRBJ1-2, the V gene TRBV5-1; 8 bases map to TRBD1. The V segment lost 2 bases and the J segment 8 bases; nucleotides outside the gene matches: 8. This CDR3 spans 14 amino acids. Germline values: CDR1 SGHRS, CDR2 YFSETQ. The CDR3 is CASSFTDRGEGYTF. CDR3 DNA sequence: TGCGCCAGCAGCTTCACCGACAGGGGAGAGGGCTACACCTTC.

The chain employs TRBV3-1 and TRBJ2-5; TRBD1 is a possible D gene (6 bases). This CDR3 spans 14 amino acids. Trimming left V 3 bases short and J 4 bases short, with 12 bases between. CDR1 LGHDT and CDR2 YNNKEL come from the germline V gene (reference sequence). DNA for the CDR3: TGTGCCAGCAGCCAGCCAGGGGAAGGAGAGACCCAGTACTTC. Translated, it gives CASSQPGEGETQYF.

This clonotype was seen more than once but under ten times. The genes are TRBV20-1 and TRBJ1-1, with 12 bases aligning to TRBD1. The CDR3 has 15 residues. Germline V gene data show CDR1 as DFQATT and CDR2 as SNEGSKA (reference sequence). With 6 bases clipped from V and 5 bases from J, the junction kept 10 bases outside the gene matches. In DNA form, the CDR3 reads TGCAGTGCCCGGGACAGGGGGCGCTTGTTGACTGAAGCTTTCTTT. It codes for CSARDRGRLLTEAFF.

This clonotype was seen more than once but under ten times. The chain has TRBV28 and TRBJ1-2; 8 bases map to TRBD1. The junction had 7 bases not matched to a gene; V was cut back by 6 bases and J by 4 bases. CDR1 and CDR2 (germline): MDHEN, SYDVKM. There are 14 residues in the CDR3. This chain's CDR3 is CASRSRGLGYGYTF. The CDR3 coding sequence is TGTGCCAGCAGATCCAGGGGGCTTGGCTATGGCTACACCTTC.

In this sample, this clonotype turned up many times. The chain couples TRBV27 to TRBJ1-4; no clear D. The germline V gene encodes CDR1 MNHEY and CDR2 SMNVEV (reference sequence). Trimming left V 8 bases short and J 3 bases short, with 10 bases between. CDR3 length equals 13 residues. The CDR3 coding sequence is TGTGCCAGCGGAGGGCAAGCTAATGAAAAACTGTTTTTT. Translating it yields CASGGQANEKLFF.

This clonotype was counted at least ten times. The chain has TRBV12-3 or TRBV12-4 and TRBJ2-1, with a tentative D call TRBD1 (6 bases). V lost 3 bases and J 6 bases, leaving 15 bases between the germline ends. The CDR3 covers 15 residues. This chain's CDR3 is CASSFSQTGSNEQFF. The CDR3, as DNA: TGTGCCAGCAGTTTTTCCCAAACAGGGTCCAATGAGCAGTTCTTC.

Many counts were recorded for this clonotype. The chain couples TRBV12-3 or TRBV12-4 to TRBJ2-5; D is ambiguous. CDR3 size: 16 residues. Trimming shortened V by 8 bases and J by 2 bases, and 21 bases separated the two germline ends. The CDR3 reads CASRSPLTKTQETQYF. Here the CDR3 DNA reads TGTGCCAGCCGCTCCCCCCTTACTAAGACTCAAGAGACCCAGTACTTC.

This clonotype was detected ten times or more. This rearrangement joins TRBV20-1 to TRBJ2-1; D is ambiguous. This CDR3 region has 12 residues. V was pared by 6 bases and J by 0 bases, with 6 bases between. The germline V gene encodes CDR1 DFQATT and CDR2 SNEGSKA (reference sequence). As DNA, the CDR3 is TGCAGTGCCACCGGCTCCTACAATGAGCAGTTCTTC. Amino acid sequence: CSATGSYNEQFF.

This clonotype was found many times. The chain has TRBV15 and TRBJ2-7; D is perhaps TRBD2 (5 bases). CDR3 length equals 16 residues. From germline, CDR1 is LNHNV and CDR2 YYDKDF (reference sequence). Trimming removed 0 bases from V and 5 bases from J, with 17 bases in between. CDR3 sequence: CATSRDWSGSTHEQYF. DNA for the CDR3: TGTGCCACCAGCAGAGATTGGAGCGGATCTACCCACGAGCAGTACTTC.